The 32 T cell receptor beta chains listed next were all sequenced from one sample in a study of beta chain features in type 1 diabetes. Sequencing targeted expressed TCRB transcripts, as all isolated RNA had been reverse transcribed. Some clones are missing from TCRdb's copy, which holds only in-frame ones; the method was immunoSEQ multiplex PCR. The data contain roughly 170,000 clones, less than 15% of them singletons. Sequenced sample: central memory CD4+ T cells from blood. The receptors derive from a woman in her late teens or twenties in good health.

This clone was seen more than once but under ten times. The rearrangement joins TRBV19 to TRBJ2-4; 7 bases align to TRBD1. There are 16 residues in the CDR3. With V trimmed by 4 bases and J by 6 bases, 12 bases remained unmatched. Germline V CDR1 and CDR2: LNHDA, SQIVND (reference sequence). In DNA form, the CDR3 reads TGTGCCAGTAGTACCCCAAGTCGACAGGGTAGAAACATTCAGTACTTC. Protein: CASSTPSRQGRNIQYF.

The V and J genes are TRBV23-1 and TRBJ2-7; 12 nucleotides match TRBD2. TRBV23-1 belongs to the ORF category, with a function that is uncertain. This CDR3 region has 21 residues. V was clipped by 2 bases and J by 7 bases; unmatched bases: 24. The CDR3 loop is CASSQEKPNLPQASGRGEQYF. For the CDR3, the DNA is TGCGCCAGCAGTCAAGAAAAACCCAATCTTCCCCAGGCTAGCGGGAGGGGTGAGCAGTACTTC.

This rearrangement joins TRBV5-1 to TRBJ2-5; no firm D call. Germline CDR1 SGHRS, CDR2 YFSETQ. This CDR3 spans 14 amino acids. The V and J ends lost 2 bases and 0 bases respectively, with 8 bases between them. In nucleotides, the CDR3 is TGCGCCAGCAGCTTCCAGCGCCACCAAGAGACCCAGTACTTC. It codes for CASSFQRHQETQYF.

This sequence joins TRBV30 and TRBJ2-3, with TRBD1 identical over 9 bases. The CDR3 is made up of 15 amino acids. J gave up 3 bases and V 2 bases, and 6 bases lay outside the gene matches. The germline V gene encodes CDR1 GTSNPN and CDR2 SVGIG (reference sequence). CDR3 in DNA: TGTGCCTGGAGTCCAAGAGGGACAGGGACAGATACGCAGTATTTT. It encodes CAWSPRGTGTDTQYF.

This chain joins TRBV27 and TRBJ2-5, with D hard to call. Per the germline V gene, CDR1 is MNHEY and CDR2 is SMNVEV (reference sequence). The CDR3 is made up of 12 amino acids. The ends were cut back, 0 bases at V and 5 bases at J, with 4 bases in the middle. CDR3 in DNA: TGTGCCAGCAGTTTATCGGGCGAGACCCAGTACTTC. Protein product: CASSLSGETQYF.

A word on this clone: This sample also contains other DNA sequences that code for the same CDR3. The chain recombines TRBV28 with TRBJ1-5; perhaps TRBD1 as D (5 bases). The V and J ends lost 3 bases and 3 bases respectively, with 12 bases between them. Germline V gene sequence: CDR1 MDHEN, CDR2 SYDVKM. The CDR3 is 15 amino acids. The CDR3 protein is CASSFGGGSNQPQHF. The CDR3 nucleotides read TGTGCCAGCAGTTTCGGGGGAGGTTCCAATCAGCCCCAGCATTTT.

This chain connects TRBV11-2 to TRBJ1-1, with D possibly TRBD1 on 6 matching bases. Germline-derived CDR1 and CDR2 are SGHAT and FQNNGV. V gave up 5 bases and J gave up 5 bases, with 15 bases separating them. CDR3 length: 14 residues. Here the CDR3 DNA reads TGTGCCAGCAGCCACCACAGGGATCGGACTGAAGCTTTCTTT. Encoded protein: CASSHHRDRTEAFF. The variable domain in full, completed from reference TRBV11-2 and TRBJ1-1, reads EAGVAQSPRYKIIEKRQSVAFWCNPISGHATLYWYQQILGQGPKLLIQFQNNGVVDDSQLPKDRFSAERLKGVDSTLKIQPAKLEDSAVYLCASSHHRDRTEAFFGQGTRLTVV.

This clone was seen more than once but under ten times. The chain couples TRBV7-6 to TRBJ2-2; 10 bases line up with TRBD1. Looked up from germline, CDR1 is SGHVS and CDR2 is FNYEAQ. The V segment lost 6 bases and the J segment 4 bases; nucleotides outside the gene matches: 5. There are 15 residues in the CDR3. The CDR3 bases are TGTGCCAGCAGTCCCTGGACAGGGGGCACCGGGGAGCTGTTTTTT. This gives the protein CASSPWTGGTGELFF.

This chain joins TRBV9 and TRBJ2-5; 11 nucleotides align to TRBD2. CDR1 is SGDLS and CDR2 is YYNGEE in the germline V gene. There are 15 residues in the CDR3. Losses at the gene ends were 6 bases for V and 7 bases for J; bases not matched to a gene: 11. In DNA, the CDR3 is TGTGCCAGCACCCCGGGACTAGCGGAACGGAGGACCCAGTACTTC. It translates to CASTPGLAERRTQYF. The whole variable domain, filled in from reference TRBV9 and TRBJ2-5, reads DSGVTQTPKHLITATGQRVTLRCSPRSGDLSVYWYQQSLDQGLQFLIQYYNGEERAKGNILERFSAQQFPDLHSELNLSSLELGDSALYFCASTPGLAERRTQYFGPGTRLLVL.

This rearrangement joins TRBV7-2 to TRBJ2-5; the D gene is possibly TRBD1 (6 bases). Germline assignment: CDR1 SGHTA and CDR2 FQGNSA. Trimming took off 4 bases at V and 2 bases at J, with 11 bases between the two ends. CDR3 length: 14 amino acids. The CDR3 protein is CASSSLGGQETQYF. CDR3 nucleotide sequence: TGTGCCAGCAGCTCACTAGGGGGACAAGAGACCCAGTACTTC.

About this clone itself: Its ends do not fully match the called genes, so a read error is possible. This chain uses TRBV10-3 with TRBJ2-3, with 9 positions matching TRBD2. Germline V gene lookup returns CDR1 ENHRY and CDR2 SYGVKD. The CDR3 covers 15 residues. The CDR3 reads CASSYRGRASDTQYF. The CDR3 nucleotides read TGTGCCAGCAGTTATCGCGGGAGGGCCTCAGATACGCAGTATTTT.

This clone was counted a few times. V and J are TRBV25-1 and TRBJ2-3, with D uncertain. The CDR3 sequence is 14 residues long. The germline gives CDR1 MGHDK, CDR2 SYGVNS. Trimming removed 2 bases from V and 0 bases from J, with 6 bases in between. CDR3 DNA: TGTGCCAGCAGTGAACAGGCTAGCACAGATACGCAGTATTTT. As protein: CASSEQASTDTQYF. The entire variable domain, with the rest obtained from reference TRBV25-1 and TRBJ2-3, is as follows: EADIYQTPRYLVIGTGKKITLECSQTMGHDKMYWYQQDPGMELHLIHYSYGVNSTEKGDLSSESTVSRIRTEHFPLTLESARPSHTSQYLCASSEQASTDTQYFGPGTRLTVL.

The genes are TRBV25-1 and TRBJ1-5; D is undetermined. This CDR3 is 9 amino acids long. Germline V gives CDR1 MGHDK, CDR2 SYGVNS. V lost 11 bases and J 7 bases, leaving 6 bases between the germline ends. This chain's CDR3 is CAAGQPQHF. The CDR3 DNA follows: TGTGCCGCCGGGCAGCCCCAGCATTTT.

The genes are TRBV9 and TRBJ1-5; 8 nucleotides line up with TRBD1. The CDR3 contains 15 residues. V lost 4 bases to trimming and J lost 7 bases; unmatched junction nucleotides: 10. The V gene's germline CDR1 is SGDLS and CDR2 YYNGEE. The CDR3 protein is CASSPEQGVGQPQHF. The CDR3 DNA sequence: TGTGCCAGCAGCCCTGAACAGGGGGTAGGACAGCCCCAGCATTTT.

The chain couples TRBV5-1 to TRBJ1-2; maybe TRBD1 (5 bases). The length of the CDR3 is 12 residues. Trimming took off 4 bases at V and 6 bases at J, with 10 bases between the two ends. Germline V CDR1 and CDR2: SGHRS, YFSETQ. The chain's CDR3 is CASSVPDNGYTF. In nucleotides, the CDR3 is TGCGCCAGCAGCGTGCCGGACAATGGCTACACCTTC.

This clone was seen a handful of times. V usage is TRBV9 and J usage is TRBJ2-3, with TRBD1 identical over 7 bases. Germline lookup yields CDR1 SGDLS and CDR2 YYNGEE. V lost 4 bases, J lost 4 bases, and 3 bases stayed unmatched. The CDR3 extends over 13 amino acids. The CDR3 sequence: CASSNDRADTQYF. CDR3 DNA: TGTGCCAGCAGCAACGACAGGGCAGATACGCAGTATTTT.

This clone was picked up a small number of times. V is TRBV27 and J is TRBJ2-1; 8 bases align to TRBD2. The germline V gene encodes CDR1 MNHEY and CDR2 SMNVEV (reference sequence). V shed 4 bases and J 5 bases; nucleotides not matched to a gene: 13. This CDR3 is built from 17 residues. CDR3 sequence reads: CASSWTRSGGGHNEQFF. DNA of the CDR3: TGTGCCAGCAGTTGGACGAGAAGCGGGGGAGGGCACAATGAGCAGTTCTTC.

The chain employs TRBV6-5 and TRBJ2-1; D may be TRBD2 (6 bases). V gave up 0 bases and J gave up 7 bases, with 13 bases separating them. The CDR3 contains 15 residues. In germline, CDR1 is MNHEY, CDR2 SVGAGI. CDR3 protein: CASSYSLARQNEQFF. CDR3 sequence (DNA): TGTGCCAGCAGTTACTCGCTAGCGAGACAGAATGAGCAGTTCTTC.

For the CDR3, the DNA is TGTGCCAGCAGCTCTTATGGACTAGCGGGAGGGAAGGTAAACAATGAGCAGTTCTTC. This translates into CASSSYGLAGGKVNNEQFF. The chain combines TRBV11-2 with TRBJ2-1; TRBD2 agrees at 15 bases. Germline assignment: CDR1 SGHAT and CDR2 FQNNGV. Losses at the gene ends were 4 bases for V and 5 bases for J; bases not matched to a gene: 12. This CDR3 has 19 amino acids.

The chain is built from TRBV4-2 and TRBJ2-7, with 7 bases matching TRBD2. The junction had 4 bases not matched to a gene; V was cut back by 0 bases and J by 2 bases. Germline assignment: CDR1 LGHNA and CDR2 YNFKEQ. This CDR3 spans 15 amino acids. This CDR3 reads CASSQDQGGAYEQYF. DNA for the CDR3: TGTGCCAGCAGCCAAGATCAGGGAGGGGCCTACGAGCAGTACTTC.

V gene TRBV23-1 combines with J gene TRBJ2-7; possibly TRBD2 for D (5 bases). TRBV23-1 is recorded as an ORF, its role being uncertain. V dropped 4 bases and J dropped 2 bases, with 18 bases sitting between them. The CDR3 has 16 amino acids. Here the CDR3 DNA reads TGCGCCAGCAGTCGTTATTGTGGGGAGTTTACCTACGAGCAGTACTTC. Its protein is CASSRYCGEFTYEQYF.

This clone was counted ten times or more. CDR3 residues: CASSWTGDTGELFF. CDR3 nucleotide sequence: TGTGCCAGCAGTTGGACAGGGGACACCGGGGAGCTGTTTTTT. The chain carries TRBV6-5 and TRBJ2-2, with TRBD1 matching 9 bases. The CDR3 totals 14 residues. With V trimmed by 4 bases and J by 3 bases, 0 bases remained unmatched. Germline values: CDR1 MNHEY, CDR2 SVGAGI.

This rearrangement joins TRBV28 to TRBJ1-5; D gene uncertain. Looked up from germline, CDR1 is MDHEN and CDR2 is SYDVKM. Trimming shortened V by 3 bases and J by 5 bases, and 5 bases separated the two germline ends. The CDR3 contains 12 residues. The CDR3 nucleotides are TGTGCCAGCAGTTTTAAGCATCAGCCCCAGCATTTT. Protein product: CASSFKHQPQHF.

The genes are TRBV4-1 and TRBJ2-1, with 8 positions matching TRBD2. This CDR3 has 15 residues. Germline V lookup: CDR1 MGHRA, CDR2 YSYEKL. Trimming took 0 bases from V and 2 from J; bases not matched to a gene: 0. CDR3 nucleotides: TGCGCCAGCAGCCAAGAAGCGGGAGCCTACAATGAGCAGTTCTTC. Its translation: CASSQEAGAYNEQFF.

V and J are TRBV15 and TRBJ2-5; D possibly corresponds to TRBD1 (5 bases). CDR1 and CDR2 (germline): LNHNV, YYDKDF (reference sequence). V was clipped by 2 bases and J by 0 bases, with 7 bases between them. The CDR3 length is 14 residues. CDR3 residues: CATSRRQYQETQYF. The DNA of the CDR3 is TGTGCCACCAGCAGAAGACAGTACCAAGAGACCCAGTACTTC.

There are a few counts of this clone. This chain joins TRBV27 and TRBJ2-7; D gene ambiguous. The CDR3 runs to 13 residues. V was cut by 3 bases and J by 5 bases, with 11 bases left in between. Germline-derived CDR1 and CDR2 are MNHEY and SMNVEV (reference sequence). The CDR3 loop is CASSLVYGHEQYF. CDR3 DNA sequence: TGTGCCAGCAGTTTGGTTTATGGGCACGAGCAGTACTTC.

This clone has just a few counts. The chain carries TRBV7-8 and TRBJ2-7; TRBD2 might be the D (6 bases). V was pared by 4 bases and J by 1 base, with 14 bases between. Germline-derived CDR1 and CDR2 are SGHVS and FQNEAQ. The CDR3 runs to 15 residues. CDR3 residues: CASSWDGAGSYEQYF. CDR3 DNA sequence: TGTGCCAGCAGCTGGGACGGGGCGGGATCCTACGAGCAGTACTTC.

This clone was counted a few times. The CDR3 DNA reads TGTGCCAGCAGCCTGATCGGGACTAGGGTCACAGATACGCAGTATTTT. It yields the protein CASSLIGTRVTDTQYF. The chain combines TRBV7-9 with TRBJ2-3, with 8 bases lining up with TRBD2. From germline, CDR1 is SEHNR and CDR2 FQNEAQ (reference sequence). V gave up 5 bases and J gave up 2 bases; unmatched junction bases: 9. This CDR3 comprises 16 residues. Full variable domain (outside the CDR3, taken from reference TRBV7-9 and TRBJ2-3): DTGVSQNPRHKITKRGQNVTFRCDPISEHNRLYWYRQTLGQGPEFLTYFQNEAQLEKSRLLSDRFSAERPKGSFSTLEIQRTEQGDSAMYLCASSLIGTRVTDTQYFGPGTRLTVL.

The genes are TRBV2 and TRBJ2-1; 11 nucleotides align to TRBD2. The germline V gene has CDR1 SNHLY and CDR2 FYNNEI. This CDR3 is 15 amino acids long. V trimming: 6 bases; J trimming: 6 bases; junction bases outside the gene matches: 7. The CDR3 is CASRKGLAEINEQFF. CDR3 sequence (DNA): TGTGCCAGCAGAAAGGGACTAGCGGAAATCAATGAGCAGTTCTTC. Complete variable domain (other parts from reference TRBV2 and TRBJ2-1): EPEVTQTPSHQVTQMGQEVILRCVPISNHLYFYWYRQILGQKVEFLVSFYNNEISEKSEIFDDQFSVERPDGSNFTLKIRSTKLEDSAMYFCASRKGLAEINEQFFGPGTRLTVL.

This clone showed up just a few times. J is TRBJ2-5 and V is TRBV19; D is possibly TRBD1 (5 bases). The ends were cut back, 5 bases at V and 5 bases at J, with 15 bases in the middle. CDR3 length: 14 amino acids. The V gene's germline CDR1 is LNHDA and CDR2 SQIVND (reference sequence). CDR3 loop: CASSPYRPPETQYF. Written as DNA, the CDR3 is TGTGCCAGTAGTCCGTACAGGCCCCCCGAGACCCAGTACTTC.

The sample holds a few counts of this clone. The CDR3 DNA reads as TGTGCCAGCAGCTTACTGGGGGGGCCTAAAGAGACCCAGTACTTC. Protein: CASSLLGGPKETQYF. The chain joins TRBV7-9 to TRBJ2-5, with D maybe TRBD2 (7 bases). The CDR3 is 15 residues long. V lost 2 bases, J lost 3 bases, and 13 bases lay in between. Germline CDR1 and CDR2: SEHNR and FQNEAQ (reference sequence).

This clone was counted only a few times. V is TRBV29-1 and J is TRBJ2-1; possible D gene TRBD1, 6 bases. The germline V and J ends were trimmed by 4 bases and 6 bases, with 16 bases remaining between them. The CDR3 runs to 14 residues. Germline-derived CDR1 and CDR2 are SQVTM and ANQGSEA. The CDR3 protein is CSVVSRGASNEQFF. DNA of the CDR3: TGCAGCGTTGTCTCCAGGGGCGCGAGCAATGAGCAGTTCTTC.